This entry describes one T cell receptor (beta chain). Here immunoSEQ multiplex PCR was the method, and the copy in TCRdb shows in-frame clones only, minus some. The table has about 350,000 clones, approximately 89% seen once. The data are from a study of blood T cell repertoires in COVID-19. Study overall: Acute and convalescent COVID-19 specimens originated in the United States, Italy and Spain. PBMCs, B-cell-depleted T cells, or T cells provided the cDNA or gDNA that made up the material.

V gave up 4 bases and J gave up 6 bases, with 8 bases separating them. Germline lookup yields CDR1 SEHNR and CDR2 FQNEAQ (reference sequence). This CDR3 spans 12 amino acids. This sequence originates from a woman aged 18-29 years who had recovered from COVID-19. Sequenced: peripheral blood. The V gene is TRBV7-9, the J gene TRBJ2-3, with TRBD2 as a possible D gene (6 bases). CDR3 in amino acids: CASSSGGDTQYF. In DNA form, the CDR3 reads TGTGCCAGCAGCTCCGGGGGTGATACGCAGTATTTT.